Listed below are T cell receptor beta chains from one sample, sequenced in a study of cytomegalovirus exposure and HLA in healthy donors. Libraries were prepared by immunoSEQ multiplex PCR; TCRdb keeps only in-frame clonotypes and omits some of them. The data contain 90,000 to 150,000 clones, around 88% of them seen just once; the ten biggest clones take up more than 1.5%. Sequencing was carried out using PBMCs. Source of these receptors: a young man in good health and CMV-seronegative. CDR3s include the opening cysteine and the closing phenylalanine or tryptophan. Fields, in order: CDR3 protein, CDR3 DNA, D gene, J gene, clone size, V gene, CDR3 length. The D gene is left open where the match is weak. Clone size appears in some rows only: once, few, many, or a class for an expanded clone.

CASSWTGGQSYGYTF,TGTGCCAGCAGTTGGACAGGGGGCCAAAGCTATGGCTACACCTTC,TRBD1,TRBJ1-2,-,TRBV28,15
CASSQQGPVDGYTF,TGTGCCAGCAGCCAACAGGGGCCTGTCGATGGCTACACCTTC,-,TRBJ1-2,few,TRBV14,14
CSVLTVGSIYF,TGCAGCGTTCTAACCGTCGGGTCCATATATTTT,-,TRBJ1-3,-,TRBV29-1,11
CASSPRDRVSAGEDYEQYF,TGTGCCAGCAGCCCCCGGGACAGGGTATCAGCGGGGGAAGACTACGAGCAGTACTTC,-,TRBJ2-7,-,TRBV7-9,19
CASSEIVAGGYKQYF,TGTGCCAGCAGCGAAATCGTGGCGGGAGGATATAAGCAGTACTTC,TRBD2,TRBJ2-7,-,TRBV11-2,15
CASSLAEWSGREDTGELFF,TGTGCCAGCAGCTTAGCGGAATGGAGCGGGCGGGAGGACACCGGGGAGCTGTTTTTT,TRBD2,TRBJ2-2,-,TRBV7-2,19
CASSATSGSYEQYF,TGTGCCAGCAGCGCAACTAGCGGAAGCTACGAGCAGTACTTC,TRBD2,TRBJ2-7,-,TRBV6-6,14
CASSLDYLGGRNQPQHF,TGTGCCAGCAGTTTAGATTATCTGGGGGGACGCAATCAGCCCCAGCATTTT,-,TRBJ1-5,-,TRBV28,17
CASIRDTQYQETQYF,TGCGCCAGCATCCGGGACACACAATACCAAGAGACCCAGTACTTC,-,TRBJ2-5,-,TRBV10-1,15
CASSESGGLGYEQYF,TGTGCCAGCAGTGAATCTGGAGGGTTAGGCTACGAGCAGTACTTC,-,TRBJ2-7,-,TRBV25-1,15
CSVCEGMNTGELFF,TGCAGCGTTTGTGAGGGAATGAACACCGGGGAGCTGTTTTTT,-,TRBJ2-2,-,TRBV29-1,14
CASSLERVNTQYF,TGTGCCAGCAGCTTAGAGCGGGTAAATACGCAGTATTTT,-,TRBJ2-3,-,TRBV11-2,13
CASSPSRDRDTQYF,TGTGCCAGCTCACCATCCCGCGACAGGGATACGCAGTATTTT,-,TRBJ2-3,-,TRBV18,14
CASSSGGRDEQFF,TGTGCCAGCAGTTCCGGGGGGCGGGATGAGCAGTTCTTC,-,TRBJ2-1,-,TRBV27,13
CASSRHGQSYGYTF,TGTGCCAGCAGCCGACATGGACAGAGTTATGGCTACACCTTC,-,TRBJ1-2,-,TRBV6-5,14
CASSEAQGLYGYTF,TGTGCCAGCAGTGAAGCACAGGGGTTATATGGCTACACCTTC,TRBD1,TRBJ1-2,-,TRBV6-1,14
CASSPPFGRGTEQFF,TGTGCCAGCAGTCCGCCCTTCGGCAGAGGCACTGAGCAGTTCTTC,-,TRBJ2-1,once,TRBV11-3,15
CASSFPGGASQPQHF,TGTGCCAGCAGTTTCCCAGGGGGCGCTTCTCAGCCCCAGCATTTT,TRBD1,TRBJ1-5,-,TRBV28,15
CASSRTRSNTGELFF,TGTGCCAGCAGTAGGACACGATCGAACACCGGGGAGCTGTTTTTT,-,TRBJ2-2,-,TRBV6-5,15
CASSPKPVPEGQFF,TGTGCCAGCAGCCCTAAACCGGTTCCGGAGGGGCAGTTCTTC,-,TRBJ2-1,-,TRBV7-9,14
CASSFGERDGEQFF,TGCGCCAGCAGCTTCGGTGAGCGGGACGGTGAGCAGTTCTTC,TRBD2,TRBJ2-1,-,TRBV5-1,14
CSVVRTSGIQETQYF,TGCAGCGTTGTACGGACTAGCGGGATTCAAGAGACCCAGTACTTC,TRBD2,TRBJ2-5,-,TRBV29-1,15
CASTREEGYTF,TGTGCCAGCACCCGAGAGGAGGGCTACACCTTC,-,TRBJ1-2,-,TRBV11-2,11
CASSVAPSGGYEQYF,TGTGCCAGCAGCGTAGCTCCGTCAGGGGGCTACGAGCAGTACTTC,TRBD1,TRBJ2-7,-,TRBV9,15
CASSVDSPTSDTQYF,TGTGCCAGCAGCGTGGACTCCCCCACGTCAGATACGCAGTATTTT,-,TRBJ2-3,-,TRBV9,15
CASSIPVLGRGSYNEQFF,TGTGCCAGTAGTATACCCGTCCTCGGCAGGGGATCCTACAATGAGCAGTTCTTC,-,TRBJ2-1,-,TRBV19,18
CASSQGAQNTEAFF,TGCGCCAGCAGCCAGGGGGCCCAGAACACTGAAGCTTTCTTT,TRBD1,TRBJ1-1,-,TRBV5-1,14